Shown below are 10 T cell receptor beta chains from a single sample sequenced in a study of blood T cell repertoires in COVID-19. TCRdb's copy holds only in-frame clones and misses some; the assay was immunoSEQ multiplex PCR. Of 130,000 or so clones listed, approximately 87% are singletons. Sequencing input: peripheral blood. Source of these receptors: a man aged 70-80 years with active COVID-19.

V gene TRBV19 combines with J gene TRBJ1-5, with TRBD1 matching 8 bases. CDR1 and CDR2 (germline): LNHDA, SQIVND (reference sequence). The CDR3 is made up of 13 amino acids. V lost 10 bases and J lost 4; bases outside the gene matches: 6. CDR3 in DNA: TGTGCCACCCTTGGACAGGGAAATCAGCCCCAGCATTTT. Translating gives CATLGQGNQPQHF.

The rearrangement links TRBV27 to TRBJ1-2; 8 bases align to TRBD1. Trimming at V came to 4 bases and at J to 6 bases, leaving 10 bases not matched to a gene. Germline assignment: CDR1 MNHEY and CDR2 SMNVEV (reference sequence). The CDR3 consists of 15 residues. The CDR3 DNA follows: TGTGCCAGCAGTTCCCTCGCAGGGGGCCGTGATGGCTACACCTTC. This sequence encodes CASSSLAGGRDGYTF.

The chain joins TRBV2 to TRBJ2-2; 8 positions agree with TRBD2. Germline CDR1 reads SNHLY; CDR2 reads FYNNEI. This CDR3 has 14 amino acids. V gave up 6 bases and J gave up 4 bases; unmatched junction bases: 4. The CDR3 nucleotides read TGTGCCAGCAGAGGGACTAGTGTCACCGGGGAGCTGTTTTTT. Translating gives CASRGTSVTGELFF.

The gene calls are TRBV18 and TRBJ2-7, with a possible D match to TRBD1 (9 bases). Germline CDR1 and CDR2: KGHSH and LQKENI. This CDR3 spans 16 amino acids. V was clipped by 4 bases and J by 0 bases, with 16 bases between them. The CDR3 coding sequence is TGTGCCAGCTCACTCGTAGCGGGACAGGGCTCCTACGAGCAGTACTTC. Protein: CASSLVAGQGSYEQYF.

This chain connects TRBV6-1 to TRBJ2-1; TRBD2 matches at 9 bases. This CDR3 has 15 residues. V lost 1 base to trimming and J lost 7 bases; unmatched junction nucleotides: 5. Germline assignment: CDR1 MNHNS and CDR2 SASEGT. The CDR3: CASSEGASGNNEQFF. DNA of the CDR3: TGTGCCAGCAGTGAAGGGGCTAGCGGGAATAATGAGCAGTTCTTC.

The CDR3 loop is CASSPLGLAGEYVYEQFF. CDR3 bases: TGTGCCAGCAGCCCTTTAGGACTAGCGGGAGAGTACGTGTATGAGCAGTTCTTC. The chain combines TRBV28 with TRBJ2-1, with TRBD2 matching 13 bases. This CDR3 is built from 18 residues. Germline V lookup: CDR1 MDHEN, CDR2 SYDVKM. After removal of 6 bases from V and 8 bases from J, the junction contained 16 bases not matched to a gene. Variable domain in full (rest from reference TRBV28 and TRBJ2-1): DVKVTQSSRYLVKRTGEKVFLECVQDMDHENMFWYRQDPGLGLRLIYFSYDVKMKEKGDIPEGYSVSREKKERFSLILESASTNQTSMYLCASSPLGLAGEYVYEQFFGPGTRLTVL.

This clone was counted only a few times. The gene calls are TRBV19 and TRBJ2-7; D perhaps matches TRBD2 (6 bases). The V end lost 5 bases, the J end lost 1 base, and 15 bases lay between the germline ends. This CDR3 is built from 15 residues. Per germline, CDR1 LNHDA and CDR2 SQIVND (reference sequence). CDR3 sequence (DNA): TGTGCCAGTAGTCCGTACACGGGACTGTCCTACGAGCAGTACTTC. Its protein is CASSPYTGLSYEQYF.

The rearrangement links TRBV9 to TRBJ1-2; D is unresolved. The V gene lost 3 bases and the J gene lost 1 base, with 7 bases spanning the gap. The CDR3 contains 13 residues. CDR1 and CDR2 (germline): SGDLS, YYNGEE. Here the CDR3 reads CASSAQVNYGYTF. In DNA form, the CDR3 reads TGTGCCAGCAGCGCACAAGTTAACTATGGCTACACCTTC.

The rearrangement links TRBV10-3 to TRBJ1-2; a weak D match, TRBD1 (5 bases). V gave up 3 bases and J gave up 4 bases, with 12 bases separating them. CDR1 is ENHRY, CDR2 SYGVKD, per germline. This CDR3 contains 14 residues. CDR3 sequence: CAISEQQELYGYTF. CDR3 nucleotide sequence: TGTGCCATCAGTGAACAACAGGAGCTCTATGGCTACACCTTC.

This rearrangement joins TRBV6-4 to TRBJ2-1; 9 positions agree with TRBD2. The trim removed 0 bases at V and 4 bases at J, leaving 1 base unmatched. Germline V gives CDR1 MRHNA, CDR2 SNTAGT. This CDR3 has 15 residues. CDR3 residues: CASSDSSGSYNEQFF. The CDR3 region has the DNA TGTGCCAGCAGTGACTCTAGCGGGAGTTACAATGAGCAGTTCTTC.